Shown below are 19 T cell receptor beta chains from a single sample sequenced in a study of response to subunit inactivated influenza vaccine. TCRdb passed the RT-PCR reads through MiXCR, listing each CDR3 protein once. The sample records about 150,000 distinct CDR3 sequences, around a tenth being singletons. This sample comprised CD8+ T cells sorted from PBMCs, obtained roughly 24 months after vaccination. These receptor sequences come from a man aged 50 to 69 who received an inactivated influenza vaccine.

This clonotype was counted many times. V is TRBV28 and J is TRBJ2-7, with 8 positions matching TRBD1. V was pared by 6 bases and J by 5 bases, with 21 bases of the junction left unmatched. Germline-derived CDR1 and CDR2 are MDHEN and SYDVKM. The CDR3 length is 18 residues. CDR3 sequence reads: CASRALYEGPQGAHEQYF. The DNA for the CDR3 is TGTGCCAGCAGAGCTTTATATGAGGGACCCCAGGGGGCTCACGAGCAGTACTTC.

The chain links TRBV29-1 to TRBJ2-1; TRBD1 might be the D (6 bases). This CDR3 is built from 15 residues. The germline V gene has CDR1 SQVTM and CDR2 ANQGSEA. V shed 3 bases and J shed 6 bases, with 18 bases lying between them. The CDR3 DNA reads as TGCAGCGTTGACCCGGAGTTGGGGGCGATCAATGAGCAGTTCTTC. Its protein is CSVDPELGAINEQFF.

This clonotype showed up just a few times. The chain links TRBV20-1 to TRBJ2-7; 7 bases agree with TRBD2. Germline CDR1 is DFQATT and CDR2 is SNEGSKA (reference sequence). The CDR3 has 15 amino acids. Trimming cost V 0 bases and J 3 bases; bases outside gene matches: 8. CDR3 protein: CSAREVTSRYYEQYF. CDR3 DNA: TGCAGTGCTAGAGAAGTGACTAGCCGTTACTACGAGCAGTACTTC.

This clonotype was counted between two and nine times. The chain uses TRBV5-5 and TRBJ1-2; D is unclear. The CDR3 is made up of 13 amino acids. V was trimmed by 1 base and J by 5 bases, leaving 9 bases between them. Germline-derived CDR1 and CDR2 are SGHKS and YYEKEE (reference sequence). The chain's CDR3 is CASSLSSLYGYTF. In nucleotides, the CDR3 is TGTGCCAGCAGCTTGAGCAGCTTGTATGGCTACACCTTC.

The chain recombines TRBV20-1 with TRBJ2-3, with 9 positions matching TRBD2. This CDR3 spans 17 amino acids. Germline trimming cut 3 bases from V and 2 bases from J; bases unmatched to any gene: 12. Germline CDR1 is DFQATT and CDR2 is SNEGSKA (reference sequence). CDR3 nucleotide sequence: TGCAGTGCTAGCGGGGGGGTAGCGGGGGACCTCACAGATACGCAGTATTTT. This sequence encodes CSASGGVAGDLTDTQYF.

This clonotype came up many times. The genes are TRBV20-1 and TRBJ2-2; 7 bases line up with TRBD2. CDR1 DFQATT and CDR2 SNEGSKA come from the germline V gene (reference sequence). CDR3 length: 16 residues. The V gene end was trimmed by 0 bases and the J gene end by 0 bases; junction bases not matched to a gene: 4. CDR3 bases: TGCAGTGCTAGAGATTGGCGGGGGACGAACACCGGGGAGCTGTTTTTT. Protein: CSARDWRGTNTGELFF.

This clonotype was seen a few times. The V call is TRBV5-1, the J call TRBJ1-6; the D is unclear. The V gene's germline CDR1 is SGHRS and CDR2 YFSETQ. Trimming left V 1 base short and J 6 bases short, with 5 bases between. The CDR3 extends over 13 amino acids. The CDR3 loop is CASSLSLNSPLHF. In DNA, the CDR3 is TGCGCCAGCAGCTTGAGCCTTAATTCACCCCTCCACTTT.

CDR3 bases: TGTGCCTGGCAGGAAGGACCCGGTAATGAGCAGTTCTTC. Its translation: CAWQEGPGNEQFF. The chain is built from TRBV30 and TRBJ2-1; no clear D. Trimming took 5 bases from V and 7 from J, leaving 15 bases between them. The germline gives CDR1 GTSNPN, CDR2 SVGIG (reference sequence). This CDR3 region has 13 residues. The entire variable domain, with the rest obtained from reference TRBV30 and TRBJ2-1, is as follows: SQTIHQWPATLVQPVGSPLSLECTVEGTSNPNLYWYRQAAGRGLQLLFYSVGIGQISSEVPQNLSASRPQDRQFILSSKKLLLSDSGFYLCAWQEGPGNEQFFGPGTRLTVL.

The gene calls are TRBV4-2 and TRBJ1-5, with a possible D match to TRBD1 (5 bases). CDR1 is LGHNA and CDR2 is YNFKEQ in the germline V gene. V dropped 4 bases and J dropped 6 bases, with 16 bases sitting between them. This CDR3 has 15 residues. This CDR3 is CASSPGEGASQPQHF. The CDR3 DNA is TGTGCCAGCAGCCCTGGCGAAGGGGCAAGTCAGCCCCAGCATTTT.

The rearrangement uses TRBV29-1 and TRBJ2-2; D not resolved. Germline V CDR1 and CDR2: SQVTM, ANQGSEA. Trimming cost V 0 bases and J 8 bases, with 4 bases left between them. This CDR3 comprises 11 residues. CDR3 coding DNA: TGCAGCGTTGAAGATTTGGGGGAGCTGTTTTTT. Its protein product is CSVEDLGELFF.

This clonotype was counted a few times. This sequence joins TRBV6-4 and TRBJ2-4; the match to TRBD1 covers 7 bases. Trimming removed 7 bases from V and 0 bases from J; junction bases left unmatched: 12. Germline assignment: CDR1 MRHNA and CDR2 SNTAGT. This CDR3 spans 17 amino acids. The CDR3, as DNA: TGTGCCAGCAACCCCCCGGGACAGATTTTAGCCAAAAACATTCAGTACTTC. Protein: CASNPPGQILAKNIQYF.

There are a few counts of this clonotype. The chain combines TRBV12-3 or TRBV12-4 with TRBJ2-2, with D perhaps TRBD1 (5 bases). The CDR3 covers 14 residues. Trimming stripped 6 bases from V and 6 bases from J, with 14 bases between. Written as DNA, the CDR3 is TGTGCCAGCAGCCTCGACAGACGGGCCGGGGAGCTGTTTTTT. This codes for CASSLDRRAGELFF.

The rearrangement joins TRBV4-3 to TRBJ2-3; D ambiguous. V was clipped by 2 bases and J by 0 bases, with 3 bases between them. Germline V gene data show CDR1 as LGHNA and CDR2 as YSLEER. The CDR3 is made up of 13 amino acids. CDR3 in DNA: TGCGCCAGCAGCCAACGTAGCACAGATACGCAGTATTTT. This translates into CASSQRSTDTQYF.

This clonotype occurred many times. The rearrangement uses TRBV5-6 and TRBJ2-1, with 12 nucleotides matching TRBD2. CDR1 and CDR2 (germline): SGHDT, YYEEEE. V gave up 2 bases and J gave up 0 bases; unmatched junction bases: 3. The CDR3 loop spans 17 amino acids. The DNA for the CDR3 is TGTGCCAGCAGCTTCTCGACTAGCGGGAGCTCCTACAATGAGCAGTTCTTC. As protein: CASSFSTSGSSYNEQFF.

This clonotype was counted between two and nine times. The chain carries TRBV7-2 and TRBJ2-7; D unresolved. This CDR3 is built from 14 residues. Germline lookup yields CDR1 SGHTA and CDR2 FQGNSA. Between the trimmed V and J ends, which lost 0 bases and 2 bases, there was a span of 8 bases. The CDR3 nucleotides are TGTGCCAGCAGCTTAGCGCCAATTACCTACGAGCAGTACTTC. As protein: CASSLAPITYEQYF.

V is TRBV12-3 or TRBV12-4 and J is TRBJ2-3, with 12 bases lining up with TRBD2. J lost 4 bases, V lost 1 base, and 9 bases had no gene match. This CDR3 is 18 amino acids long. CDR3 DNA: TGTGCCAGCAGTTTAGGACTAGCGGGGGTGATATATGCAGATACGCAGTATTTT. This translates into CASSLGLAGVIYADTQYF.

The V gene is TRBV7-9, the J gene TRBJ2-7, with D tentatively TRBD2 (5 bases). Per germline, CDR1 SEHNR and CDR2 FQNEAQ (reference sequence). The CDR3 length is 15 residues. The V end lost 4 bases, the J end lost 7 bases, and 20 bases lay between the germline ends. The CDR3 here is CASSSYAGDFGEQYF. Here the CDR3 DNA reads TGTGCCAGCAGCTCCTATGCGGGCGATTTCGGGGAGCAGTACTTC.

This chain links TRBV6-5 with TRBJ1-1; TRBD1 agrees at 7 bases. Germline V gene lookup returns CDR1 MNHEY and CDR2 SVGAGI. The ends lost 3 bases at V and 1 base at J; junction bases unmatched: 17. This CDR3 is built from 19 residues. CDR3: CASSYSATGPSWGNTEAFF. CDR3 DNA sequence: TGTGCCAGCAGTTATTCGGCGACAGGGCCCTCCTGGGGGAACACTGAAGCTTTCTTT.

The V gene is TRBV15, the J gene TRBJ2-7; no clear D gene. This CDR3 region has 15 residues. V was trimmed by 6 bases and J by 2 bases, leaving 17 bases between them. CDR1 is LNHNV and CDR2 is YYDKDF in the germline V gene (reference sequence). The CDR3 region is CATRASQEDPYEQYF. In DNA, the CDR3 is TGTGCCACCAGAGCCTCTCAGGAAGACCCCTACGAGCAGTACTTC.